This TCR beta chain was sequenced for a study of PD-L1 blockade in urothelial cancer. Described time point: peripheral blood 6 weeks after treatment start. Here immunoSEQ multiplex PCR was the method, and the copy in TCRdb shows in-frame clones only, minus some. The sample has about 130,000 clones, about 82% seen once. The clonotype comes from a man aged 50 or older with urothelial cancer. Sequences were derived from PBMCs, sampled around atezolizumab (anti-PD-L1) treatment.

This CDR3 reads CASSPADRDNSPLHF. The CDR3 region has the DNA TGTGCCAGCAGTCCGGCGGACAGGGATAATTCACCCCTCCACTTT. V and J are TRBV28 and TRBJ1-6; 8 bases map to TRBD1. Germline V gene data show CDR1 as MDHEN and CDR2 as SYDVKM. The CDR3 spans 15 residues. V shed 5 bases, J shed 5 bases, and the junction held 5 bases outside the gene matches.